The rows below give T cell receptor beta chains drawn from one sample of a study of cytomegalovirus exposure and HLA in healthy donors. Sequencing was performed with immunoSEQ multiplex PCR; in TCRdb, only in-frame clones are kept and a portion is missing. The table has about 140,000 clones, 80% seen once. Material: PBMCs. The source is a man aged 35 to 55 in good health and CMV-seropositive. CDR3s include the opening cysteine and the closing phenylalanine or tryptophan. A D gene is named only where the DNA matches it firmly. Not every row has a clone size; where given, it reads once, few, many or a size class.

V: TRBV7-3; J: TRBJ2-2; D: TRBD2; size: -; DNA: TGTGCCAGCAGCTTTACCGGGACTAGCGGGACCGGGGAGCTGTTTTTT; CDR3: CASSFTGTSGTGELFF
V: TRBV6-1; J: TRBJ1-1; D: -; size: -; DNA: TGTGCCAGCACTTGGGGAGGGGCCACTGAAGCTTTCTTT; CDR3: CASTWGGATEAFF
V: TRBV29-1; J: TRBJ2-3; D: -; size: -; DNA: TGCAGCGTTGAGGTGGGGCTGGGCACAGATACGCAGTATTTT; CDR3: CSVEVGLGTDTQYF
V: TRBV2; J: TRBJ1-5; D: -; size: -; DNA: TGTGCCAGCACCCCCGGGGCAGGGGCGGGTCAGCCCCAGCATTTT; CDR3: CASTPGAGAGQPQHF
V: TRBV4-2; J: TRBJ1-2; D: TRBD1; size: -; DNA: TGTGCCAGCAGCCAAGACCAGGGGGTGAACTATGGCTACACCTTC; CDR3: CASSQDQGVNYGYTF
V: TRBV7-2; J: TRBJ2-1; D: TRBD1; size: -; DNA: TGTGCCAGCAGACCCTCCGTCCGGACAGGGATTTACAATGAGCAGTTCTTC; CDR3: CASRPSVRTGIYNEQFF
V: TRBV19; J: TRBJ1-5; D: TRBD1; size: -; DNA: TGTGCCAGTAGTATCGCGGACAGGGGGTACGTAGGCAATCAGCCCCAGCATTTT; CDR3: CASSIADRGYVGNQPQHF
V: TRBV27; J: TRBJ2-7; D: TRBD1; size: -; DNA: TGTGCCAGCAGTTTATCCGGGACAGGGGCCTACGAGCAGTACTTC; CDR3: CASSLSGTGAYEQYF
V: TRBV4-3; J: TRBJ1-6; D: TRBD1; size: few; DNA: TGCGCCAGCAGCCACCTTCAGGGACAGGGGAATTCACCCCTCCACTTT; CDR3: CASSHLQGQGNSPLHF
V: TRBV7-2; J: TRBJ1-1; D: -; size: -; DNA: TGTGCCAGCAGCCTCCTCGGCACTGAAGCTTTCTTT; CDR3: CASSLLGTEAFF
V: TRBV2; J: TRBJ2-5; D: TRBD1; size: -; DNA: TGTGCCAGCAGCCAGGGGGCGCGTGGGGAGACCCAGTACTTC; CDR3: CASSQGARGETQYF
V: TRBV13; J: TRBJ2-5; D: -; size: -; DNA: TGTGCCAGCAGCTTCCGAGAGACCCAGTACTTC; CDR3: CASSFRETQYF
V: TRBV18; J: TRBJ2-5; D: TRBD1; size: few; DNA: TGTGCCAGCTCACAGTGGACAGGGGGGAGCCAAGAGACCCAGTACTTC; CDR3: CASSQWTGGSQETQYF
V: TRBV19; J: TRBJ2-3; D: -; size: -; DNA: TGTGCCAGTAGTTTTCCTGGGGCGATCACAGATACGCAGTATTTT; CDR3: CASSFPGAITDTQYF
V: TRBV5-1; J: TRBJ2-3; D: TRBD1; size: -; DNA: TGCGCCAGCAGCATAGGGACAGGGGGAGATACGCAGTATTTT; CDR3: CASSIGTGGDTQYF
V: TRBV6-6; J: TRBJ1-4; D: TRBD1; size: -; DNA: TGTGCCAGCAGTTACATGACAGGGGGAGGTGAAAAACTGTTTTTT; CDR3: CASSYMTGGGEKLFF
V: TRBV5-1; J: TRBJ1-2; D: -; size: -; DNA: TGCGCCAGCAGCTTAGGGGACTCCTCCCATGGCTACACCTTC; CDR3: CASSLGDSSHGYTF
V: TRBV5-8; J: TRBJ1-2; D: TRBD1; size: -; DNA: TGTGCCAGCAGCTTCGCCCTTGACAGGGGCCTATCATCTAACTATGGCTACACCTTC; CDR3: CASSFALDRGLSSNYGYTF
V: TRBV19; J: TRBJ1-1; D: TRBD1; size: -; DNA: TGTGCCAGTAGCCATGCAGGGGGGAACACTGAAGCTTTCTTT; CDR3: CASSHAGGNTEAFF
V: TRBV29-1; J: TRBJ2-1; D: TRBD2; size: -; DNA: TGCAGCGTTCATCTACGGGCTAGCGGATTCTACAATGAGCAGTTCTTC; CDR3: CSVHLRASGFYNEQFF
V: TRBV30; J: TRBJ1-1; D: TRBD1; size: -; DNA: TGTGCCTGGAGTCGCGGGACAGATGAAGCTTTCTTT; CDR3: CAWSRGTDEAFF
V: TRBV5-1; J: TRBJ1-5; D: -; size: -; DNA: TGCGCCAGCGTCCAGGCCCCAGGCAATCAGCCCCAGCATTTT; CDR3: CASVQAPGNQPQHF
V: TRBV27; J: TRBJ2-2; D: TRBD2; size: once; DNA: TGTGCCACCCAACTAGCGGGAGGGCCGGGTGGCGGGGAGCTGTTTTTT; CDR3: CATQLAGGPGGGELFF
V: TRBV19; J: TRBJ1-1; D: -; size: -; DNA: TGTGCCAGTAGTATACAAAACAGGGTCGCTGAAGCTTTCTTT; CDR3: CASSIQNRVAEAFF
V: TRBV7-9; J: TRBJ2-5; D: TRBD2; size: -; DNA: TGTGCCAGCAGCTTTCCGGGAGGGCAAGAGACCCAGTACTTC; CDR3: CASSFPGGQETQYF
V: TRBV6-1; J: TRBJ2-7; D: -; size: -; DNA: TGTGCCAGCAGTACCGAGGGCGGCTACGAGCAGTACTTC; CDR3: CASSTEGGYEQYF
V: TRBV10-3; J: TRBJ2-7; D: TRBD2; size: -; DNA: TGTGCCATCAGTGATCCCGGGACTAGCGGGCTGAGCTCCTACGAGCAGTACTTC; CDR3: CAISDPGTSGLSSYEQYF
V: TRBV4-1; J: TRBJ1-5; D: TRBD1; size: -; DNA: TGCGCCAGCAGCTTTGACAGGGGCTATCAGCCCCAGCATTTT; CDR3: CASSFDRGYQPQHF
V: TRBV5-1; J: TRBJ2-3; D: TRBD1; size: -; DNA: TGCGCCAGCAGCTACTTGTTTCGGGACAGGGAGATCTATACGCAGTATTTT; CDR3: CASSYLFRDREIYTQYF
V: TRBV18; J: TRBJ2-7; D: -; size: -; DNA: TGTGCCAGCTCCCTTCAGGTGGATGCCTACGAGCAGTACTTC; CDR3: CASSLQVDAYEQYF
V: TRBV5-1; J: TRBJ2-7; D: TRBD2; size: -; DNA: TGCGCCAGCAGCTTGGCCGGGGGGAAGATCTCCTACGAGCAGTACTTC; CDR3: CASSLAGGKISYEQYF
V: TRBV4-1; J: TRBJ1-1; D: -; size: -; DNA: TGCGCCAGCAGCGTGTCACCCGGGACTGGGGGGACTGAAGCTTTCTTT; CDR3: CASSVSPGTGGTEAFF
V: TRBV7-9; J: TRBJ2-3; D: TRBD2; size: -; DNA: TGTGCCAGCAGCCCACACCTCGGACTAGCGGGAGTTACAGATACGCAGTATTTT; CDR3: CASSPHLGLAGVTDTQYF
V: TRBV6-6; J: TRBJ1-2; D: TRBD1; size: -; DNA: TGTGCCAGCAGCCCCCCGGGACAGGGAAGCTATGGCTACACCTTC; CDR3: CASSPPGQGSYGYTF
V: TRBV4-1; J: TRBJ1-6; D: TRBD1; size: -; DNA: TGCGCCAGCAGCCAAGATCCGGGACAGGGGGTCCGTAATTCACCCCTCCACTTT; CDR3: CASSQDPGQGVRNSPLHF
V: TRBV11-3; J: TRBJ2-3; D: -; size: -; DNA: TGTGCCAGCAGCTTCCAGGGCACAGATACGCAGTATTTT; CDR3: CASSFQGTDTQYF
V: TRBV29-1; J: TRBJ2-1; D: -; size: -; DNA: -; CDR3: CSGGDWGNGAFF
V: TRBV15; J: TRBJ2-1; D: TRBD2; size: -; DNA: TGTGCCACCAGCATCTTCCTAGCGGGAGGGGACAATGAGCAGTTCTTC; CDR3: CATSIFLAGGDNEQFF
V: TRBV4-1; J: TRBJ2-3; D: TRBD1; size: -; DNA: TGCGCCAGCAGCCAGGGGGGACAGGGTGGGGATACGCAGTATTTT; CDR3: CASSQGGQGGDTQYF
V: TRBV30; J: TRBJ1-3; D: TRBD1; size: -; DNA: TGTGCCTGGAGTGTGCGAGGGGGCGTCGCTGGAAACACCATATATTTT; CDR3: CAWSVRGGVAGNTIYF
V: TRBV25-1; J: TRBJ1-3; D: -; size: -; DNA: TGTGCCAGCAGTGACTCCGAGGTTTCCTCCTCTGGAAACACCATATATTTT; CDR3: CASSDSEVSSSGNTIYF
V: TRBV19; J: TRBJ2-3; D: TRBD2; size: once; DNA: TGTGCCAGTAGTACTCGACTAGCGGGACCTCCAGATACGCAGTATTTT; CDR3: CASSTRLAGPPDTQYF
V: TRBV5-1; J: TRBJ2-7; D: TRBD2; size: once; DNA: TGCGCCAGCAGCCGTGGACTAGCGGGTTATCTCTCCTACGAGCAGTACTTC; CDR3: CASSRGLAGYLSYEQYF